The source of this TCR beta chain is a study of STAT5B mutations in CD4+ large granular lymphocyte leukemia. The V end was cut by 1 base, the J end by 5 bases, with 14 bases between. The germline gives CDR1 LGHNA, CDR2 YNFKEQ. The CDR3 runs 15 residues. Sequencing was performed with immunoSEQ multiplex PCR; in TCRdb, only in-frame clones are kept and a portion is missing. The sample contains 25,000 to 35,000 clones, about three quarters of which appear only once. This clone was found a few times. This sequence was found in a human donor in good health. The source material was CD4+ T cells from blood buffy coats. V is TRBV4-2 and J is TRBJ1-1; D may be TRBD1 (6 bases). The CDR3 DNA is TGTGCCAGCAGCCAAGTTCTACAGGGTGGTACTGAAGCTTTCTTT. It yields the protein CASSQVLQGGTEAFF.